Below are 25 T cell receptor beta chains sequenced from a single sample in a study of identical twins. TCRdb reprocessed the 5' RACE reads with MiXCR, giving one entry per CDR3 protein. This table holds 1.5 million to 2 million distinct CDR3 sequences, less than 40% found once. What was sequenced was cord blood. The receptors originated from a newborn girl in good health.

This clonotype has at least ten counts. This chain links TRBV6-2 or TRBV6-3 with TRBJ1-5; 8 bases agree with TRBD1. This CDR3 spans 16 amino acids. Unmatched junction bases numbered 10, after V lost 6 bases and J lost 3 bases. Germline CDR1 MNHEY, CDR2 SVGEGT. In DNA form, the CDR3 reads TGTGCCAGCAGACTCCGCGGGACAGGCCTCAATCAGCCCCAGCATTTT. This sequence encodes CASRLRGTGLNQPQHF.

This clonotype came up a few times. This rearrangement joins TRBV5-5 to TRBJ2-1, with D hard to call. With 3 bases removed from V and 8 bases from J, the gap between germline ends came to 9 bases. Germline assignment: CDR1 SGHKS and CDR2 YYEKEE (reference sequence). The CDR3 is made up of 12 amino acids. The CDR3 sequence is CASSWMDDEQFF. The CDR3 coding sequence is TGTGCCAGCAGCTGGATGGACGATGAGCAGTTCTTC.

V usage is TRBV28 and J usage is TRBJ1-1; 12 bases are shared with TRBD1. Losses at the gene ends were 7 bases for V and 4 bases for J; bases not matched to a gene: 10. The CDR3 consists of 16 residues. From germline, CDR1 is MDHEN and CDR2 SYDVKM. The CDR3 DNA reads TGTGCCAGCAAGGATCCGGGACAGGGGGCGGGCACTGAAGCTTTCTTT. Translation: CASKDPGQGAGTEAFF. Combining the CDR3 with reference TRBV28 and TRBJ1-1 gives the whole variable domain DVKVTQSSRYLVKRTGEKVFLECVQDMDHENMFWYRQDPGLGLRLIYFSYDVKMKEKGDIPEGYSVSREKKERFSLILESASTNQTSMYLCASKDPGQGAGTEAFFGQGTRLTVV.

V usage is TRBV10-3 and J usage is TRBJ1-2; perhaps TRBD1 as D (5 bases). Germline assignment: CDR1 ENHRY and CDR2 SYGVKD. The CDR3 contains 11 residues. V gave up 4 bases and J gave up 8 bases, with 8 bases separating them. CDR3 nucleotides: TGTGCCATCAGTGGGGGGGACGGCTACACCTTC. Residues: CAISGGDGYTF.

The V gene is TRBV5-6, the J gene TRBJ1-4, with D possibly being TRBD1 (5 bases). The V end lost 3 bases, the J end lost 0 bases, and 9 bases lay between the germline ends. CDR3 length equals 15 residues. The germline CDR1 and CDR2 sequences are SGHDT and YYEEEE. The CDR3: CASSWTTATNEKLFF. The DNA for the CDR3 is TGTGCCAGCAGCTGGACGACAGCAACTAATGAAAAACTGTTTTTT. Variable domain in full (rest from reference TRBV5-6 and TRBJ1-4): DAGVTQSPTHLIKTRGQQVTLRCSPKSGHDTVSWYQQALGQGPQFIFQYYEEEERQRGNFPDRFSGHQFPNYSSELNVNALLLGDSALYLCASSWTTATNEKLFFGSGTQLSVL.

V usage is TRBV5-1 and J usage is TRBJ2-7, with TRBD2 matching 8 bases. This CDR3 has 15 residues. The V segment lost 4 bases and the J segment 2 bases; nucleotides outside the gene matches: 8. Germline V gene data show CDR1 as SGHRS and CDR2 as YFSETQ. The CDR3 sequence is CASSPSPAGAYEQYF. In DNA, the CDR3 is TGCGCCAGCAGCCCGAGCCCAGCGGGAGCCTACGAGCAGTACTTC.

Comments on this clonotype: Relative to the germline gene, one junction end is altered; a read error may explain this. This sequence joins TRBV5-1 and TRBJ1-6; 7 nucleotides match TRBD1. Germline-derived CDR1 and CDR2 are SGHRS and YFSETQ. The CDR3 spans 15 residues. The chain's CDR3 is CASSPDRRYNSPPHF. The CDR3 coding sequence is TGCGCCAGCAGCCCGGACAGGCGTTATAATTCACCCCCCCACTTT.

This clonotype was counted between two and nine times. The chain links TRBV12-3 or TRBV12-4 to TRBJ1-1; D might be TRBD1 (6 bases). V was pared by 6 bases and J by 5 bases, with 13 bases between. The CDR3 consists of 13 residues. Here the CDR3 reads CASRASGQTEAFF. CDR3 DNA sequence: TGTGCCAGCAGGGCTTCGGGACAAACTGAAGCTTTCTTT.

This clonotype was detected ten times or more. The rearrangement joins TRBV12-3 or TRBV12-4 to TRBJ2-1; D is unresolved. V was clipped by 6 bases and J by 6 bases, with 12 bases between them. This CDR3 has 13 amino acids. The CDR3: CASSRRTGNEQFF. CDR3 nucleotide sequence: TGTGCCAGCAGCCGACGTACGGGCAATGAGCAGTTCTTC.

The V and J genes are TRBV3-1 and TRBJ2-7; 7 positions match TRBD2. After removal of 1 base from V and 2 bases from J, the junction contained 5 bases not matched to a gene. The CDR3 loop spans 15 amino acids. In germline, CDR1 is LGHDT, CDR2 YNNKEL (reference sequence). The CDR3 region is CASSQAGAGPYEQYF. CDR3 in DNA: TGTGCCAGCAGCCAAGCCGGAGCGGGGCCCTACGAGCAGTACTTC.

The chain employs TRBV28 and TRBJ2-1; the match to TRBD2 covers 8 bases. This CDR3 region has 15 residues. Germline trimming cut 2 bases from V and 10 bases from J; bases unmatched to any gene: 10. Germline V gene sequence: CDR1 MDHEN, CDR2 SYDVKM. CDR3: CASSLPGAGELEQFF. The CDR3 DNA sequence: TGTGCCAGCAGTTTACCAGGAGCGGGAGAGTTGGAGCAGTTCTTC.

The gene calls are TRBV6-1 and TRBJ2-3; tentatively, D is TRBD2 (5 bases). V shed 7 bases and J shed 8 bases, with 25 bases lying between them. The CDR3 length is 16 residues. Germline-derived CDR1 and CDR2 are MNHNS and SASEGT. The CDR3 sequence is CASTLYGVAELATQYF. The CDR3 coding sequence is TGTGCCAGCACCCTATACGGGGTCGCCGAACTTGCTACGCAGTATTTT.

J is TRBJ2-3 and V is TRBV5-1, with a weak D call TRBD1 (6 bases). The CDR3 covers 15 residues. V lost 2 bases and J lost 4, with 14 bases in between. The germline gives CDR1 SGHRS, CDR2 YFSETQ. In nucleotides, the CDR3 is TGCGCCAGCAGCTTACGACAGGAACTCGCAGATACGCAGTATTTT. As protein: CASSLRQELADTQYF.

The chain combines TRBV20-1 with TRBJ2-1, with unresolved D. This CDR3 is 13 amino acids long. The germline V gene encodes CDR1 DFQATT and CDR2 SNEGSKA (reference sequence). The germline V and J ends were trimmed by 0 bases and 5 bases, with 8 bases remaining between them. CDR3 sequence (DNA): TGCAGTGCTAGAGATATCCTGCACAATGAGCAGTTCTTC. It codes for CSARDILHNEQFF.

This clonotype has more than one count but fewer than ten. The J gene is TRBJ2-3, the V gene TRBV20-1, with D perhaps matching TRBD1 (5 bases). CDR1 is DFQATT, CDR2 SNEGSKA, per germline (reference sequence). V was clipped by 4 bases and J by 2 bases, with 13 bases between them. CDR3 length: 14 amino acids. The CDR3 loop is CSANRGAATDTQYF. Here the CDR3 DNA reads TGCAGTGCTAATAGGGGCGCGGCCACAGATACGCAGTATTTT.

V gene TRBV6-5 combines with J gene TRBJ2-7; a weak D match, TRBD1 (6 bases). The germline V and J ends were trimmed by 11 bases and 0 bases, with 14 bases remaining between them. Germline CDR1 reads MNHEY; CDR2 reads SVGAGI. The CDR3 is 13 residues long. As DNA, the CDR3 is TGTGCCGTCGCGGCAGGGGACTCCTACGAGCAGTACTTC. This gives the protein CAVAAGDSYEQYF.

In DNA form, the CDR3 reads TGCGCCAGCAGCCTTACAGGGACAAATGGAGAGACCCAGTACTTC. Encoded protein: CASSLTGTNGETQYF. The genes are TRBV5-1 and TRBJ2-5, with D possibly TRBD1 on 6 matching bases. Trimming shortened V by 4 bases and J by 4 bases, and 17 bases separated the two germline ends. CDR1 is SGHRS and CDR2 is YFSETQ in the germline V gene. This CDR3 comprises 15 residues.

Notes on this clonotype: An end of the junction differs from the germline gene, which may be a read error. The genes are TRBV7-6 and TRBJ1-1, with 7 bases fitting TRBD1. The CDR3 is made up of 17 amino acids. CDR1 and CDR2 (germline): SGHVS, FNYEAQ. DNA of the CDR3: TGTGCCAGCAGCTTAGTGGAGGACTGGACAGGCAACACTGAAGATTTCTTT. It encodes CASSLVEDWTGNTEDFF.

V usage is TRBV5-6 and J usage is TRBJ1-1; D unclear. This CDR3 has 15 amino acids. V lost 6 bases, J lost 0 bases, and 15 bases lay in between. CDR1 and CDR2 from the germline V gene are SGHDT and YYEEEE. CDR3 bases: TGTGCCAGCAAAGGGCAACGTCGTATGAACACTGAAGCTTTCTTT. It encodes CASKGQRRMNTEAFF.

This clonotype was observed a handful of times. The chain couples TRBV27 to TRBJ2-7, with unresolved D. The CDR3 runs 13 residues. The V and J ends lost 4 bases and 7 bases respectively, with 14 bases between them. Looked up from germline, CDR1 is MNHEY and CDR2 is SMNVEV (reference sequence). The CDR3 nucleotides read TGTGCCAGCAGTTATGGACGCCTCAATGAGCAGTACTTC. Encoded protein: CASSYGRLNEQYF.

This clonotype turned up a few times. This chain joins TRBV14 and TRBJ2-1; the match to TRBD2 covers 9 bases. Germline CDR1 reads SGHDN; CDR2 reads FVKESK. Unmatched junction bases numbered 2, after V lost 2 bases and J lost 3 bases. The CDR3 runs to 15 residues. In nucleotides, the CDR3 is TGTGCCAGCAGCCAACTAGCGGGAATCTACAATGAGCAGTTCTTC. This translates into CASSQLAGIYNEQFF. Together with reference TRBV14 and TRBJ2-1, the CDR3 gives the full variable domain: EAGVTQFPSHSVIEKGQTVTLRCDPISGHDNLYWYRRVMGKEIKFLLHFVKESKQDESGMPNNRFLAERTGGTYSTLKVQPAELEDSGVYFCASSQLAGIYNEQFFGPGTRLTVL.

The rearrangement links TRBV4-1 to TRBJ2-1, with a tentative D call TRBD1 (5 bases). CDR3 size: 18 residues. V lost 2 bases, J lost 6 bases, and 23 bases lay in between. Germline V gives CDR1 MGHRA, CDR2 YSYEKL. CDR3 residues: CASSQQGTANPLSNEQFF. The CDR3 DNA follows: TGCGCCAGCAGCCAACAGGGAACAGCCAACCCTCTCTCCAATGAGCAGTTCTTC.

The chain has TRBV4-2 and TRBJ2-3; 10 bases are shared with TRBD2. CDR3 length: 17 residues. J gave up 1 base and V 2 bases, and 6 bases lay outside the gene matches. Germline CDR1 and CDR2: LGHNA and YNFKEQ. DNA of the CDR3: TGTGCCAGCAGCCAATGGGGAGGACTAGCGGGCACAGATACGCAGTATTTT. Translation gives CASSQWGGLAGTDTQYF.

This chain uses TRBV28 with TRBJ2-7; TRBD2 matches 14 bases. This CDR3 comprises 18 residues. V dropped 3 bases and J dropped 0; count of bases not matched to a gene: 7. The germline CDR1 and CDR2 sequences are MDHEN and SYDVKM. For the CDR3, the DNA is TGTGCCAGCAGTTTGGGACTAGCGGGAGTCCCACTCTCCTACGAGCAGTACTTC. This gives the protein CASSLGLAGVPLSYEQYF.

As regards this clonotype: A read error may account for a junction end that differs from germline. The rearrangement uses TRBV18 and TRBJ2-7; D is unresolved. Germline V gives CDR1 KGHSH, CDR2 LQKENI. The CDR3 runs to 13 residues. CDR3 nucleotides: TGCGCCAGCTCACAGTACAGCCTGGAGACCCGGTACTTC. Translation gives CASSQYSLETRYF.